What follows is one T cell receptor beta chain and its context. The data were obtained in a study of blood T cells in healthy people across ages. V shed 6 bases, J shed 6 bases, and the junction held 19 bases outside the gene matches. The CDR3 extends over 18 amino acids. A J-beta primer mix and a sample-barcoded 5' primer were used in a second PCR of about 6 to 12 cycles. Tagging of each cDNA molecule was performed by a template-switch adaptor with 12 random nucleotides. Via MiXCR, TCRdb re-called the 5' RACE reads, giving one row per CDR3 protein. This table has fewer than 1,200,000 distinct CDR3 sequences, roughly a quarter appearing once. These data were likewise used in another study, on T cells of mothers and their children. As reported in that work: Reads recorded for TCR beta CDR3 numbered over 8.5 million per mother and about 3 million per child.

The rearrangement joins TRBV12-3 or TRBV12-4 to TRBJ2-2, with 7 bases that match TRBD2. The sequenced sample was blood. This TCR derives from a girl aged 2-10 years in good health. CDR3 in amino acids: CASSQRRRGLVVSGELFF. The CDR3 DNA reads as TGTGCCAGCAGCCAGAGACGCCGAGGACTAGTAGTTTCCGGGGAGCTGTTTTTT.